A selection of T cell receptor beta chains follows, all from one sample in a study of cytomegalovirus exposure and HLA in healthy donors. Assay used: immunoSEQ multiplex PCR; TCRdb lists only in-frame clones, some missing. This sample has under 200,000 clones; roughly 74% occur once, and the top ten carry 1.5% to 2%. The material sequenced was PBMCs. The receptors stem from a woman in her thirties in good health and CMV-seronegative. The CDR3 runs from the conserved cysteine through the conserved F or W. The order of the fields is clone size, J gene, D gene, V gene, CDR3 length, CDR3 DNA, CDR3 protein. D genes are given only for firm matches. Rows may omit the clone size; those that give it use once, few, many or a size class.

. TRBJ2-1 . TRBV5-4 15 TGTGCCAGCAAACCCTCGGGGGAGTCCTACAATGAGCAGTTCTTC CASKPSGESYNEQFF
. TRBJ2-7 . TRBV27 13 TGTGCCAGCAGTTTCCCAGGGGGGTACGAGCAGTACTTC CASSFPGGYEQYF
. TRBJ2-5 . TRBV9 15 TGTGCCAGCAGCTCCACCACGGGGTATGAGGAGACCCAGTACTTC CASSSTTGYEETQYF
. TRBJ2-2 TRBD1 TRBV5-1 15 TGCGCCAGCAGCTTGGCTGCAGGGGGCACCGGGGAGCTGTTTTTT CASSLAAGGTGELFF
few TRBJ2-1 . TRBV7-9 12 TGTTCCAGCAGAACGACCAAGGCGGGGCAGTTCTTC CSSRTTKAGQFF
. TRBJ1-2 . TRBV6-4 13 TGTGCCAGCAGCCCGGACAGAAACTATGGCTACACCTTC CASSPDRNYGYTF
. TRBJ1-4 TRBD1 TRBV19 14 TGTGCCAGTCGTACAGGGGGGACTAATGAAAAACTGTTTTTT CASRTGGTNEKLFF
once TRBJ1-2 . TRBV2 12 TGTGCCAGCAGACCGGGGGTGTATGGCTACACCTTC CASRPGVYGYTF
. TRBJ2-1 TRBD1 TRBV4-1 19 TGCGCCAGCAGCCACATTTGGAACAGGGGGGCGGGCTCCTACAATGAGCAGTTCTTC CASSHIWNRGAGSYNEQFF
. TRBJ2-7 TRBD2 TRBV19 17 TGTGCCAGTAGTATCCCAACTAGCGGGGGGATGACCTACGAGCAGTACTTC CASSIPTSGGMTYEQYF
few TRBJ1-1 TRBD1 TRBV30 14 TGTGCCTGGAATTCCGGGACAGGGGTCACTGAAGCTTTCTTT CAWNSGTGVTEAFF
. TRBJ1-6 . TRBV10-1 10 TGCGCCAAGGGAGGCTCACCCCTCCACTTT CAKGGSPLHF
once TRBJ1-6 TRBD1 TRBV27 15 TGTGCCAGCAGTTTATCTCAGGGGGCAAGGTCACCCCTCCACTTT CASSLSQGARSPLHF
. TRBJ1-1 TRBD1 TRBV19 15 TGTGCCAGTAGTATTGGACAGGGAGGAAACACTGAAGCTTTCTTT CASSIGQGGNTEAFF
once TRBJ2-2 . TRBV7-9 14 TGTGCCAGCAGCTTAGTTCTTATGACCGGGGAGCTGTTTTTT CASSLVLMTGELFF
. TRBJ1-4 . TRBV27 12 TGTGCCAGCAGTTTATACGGTGAAAAACTGTTTTTT CASSLYGEKLFF
few TRBJ1-5 . TRBV30 14 TGTGCCTGGAGTCGTACCGGGACAAATCAGCCCCAGCATTTT CAWSRTGTNQPQHF
once TRBJ1-5 . TRBV5-6 13 TGTGCCAGCAGCAGGAGTCCGAATCAGCCCCAGCATTTT CASSRSPNQPQHF
. TRBJ2-7 . TRBV4-2 16 TGTGCCAGCAGCCAAGACGGCGGGGGCGCCAGCGACGAGCAGTACTTC CASSQDGGGASDEQYF
. TRBJ1-1 TRBD1 TRBV18 15 TGTGCCAGCTCACCACCGACAGGGGAATTCGCTGAAGCTTTCTTT CASSPPTGEFAEAFF
. TRBJ2-1 TRBD1 TRBV7-9 16 TGTGCCAGCAGCCCGGGACAGGGGATATCCTACAATGAGCAGTTCTTC CASSPGQGISYNEQFF
. TRBJ2-2 TRBD2 TRBV6-5 16 TGTGCCAGCAGTTACTCGGTAAAAGCGGGAGCCGGGGAGCTGTTTTTT CASSYSVKAGAGELFF
. TRBJ1-2 . TRBV4-2 14 TGTGCCAGCAGCCAAGATTTGGAGTGGAAAAGGAACACCTTC CASSQDLEWKRNTF
. TRBJ2-7 TRBD2 TRBV9 15 TGTGCCAGCAGCGTTGGACTAGCGGGAGACCACGAGCAGTACTTC CASSVGLAGDHEQYF
. TRBJ1-3 . TRBV15 14 TGTGCCACCAGCGTCGGTGTCTCTGGAAACACCATATATTTT CATSVGVSGNTIYF
. TRBJ1-2 TRBD1 TRBV5-4 14 TGTGCCAGCAGCCTGTATGAGGGGGCGAATGGCTACACCTTC CASSLYEGANGYTF
once TRBJ2-3 TRBD2 TRBV9 16 TGTGCCAGCAGCGTAGTTCCTAGCGGGCGCACAGATACGCAGTATTTT CASSVVPSGRTDTQYF
. TRBJ1-6 . TRBV11-2 13 TGTGCCAGCAGCTGGATCAGGGATTCACCCCTCCACTTT CASSWIRDSPLHF
. TRBJ1-2 . TRBV9 15 TGTGCCAGCCGCACTCCGGGACAAACGCTCTCCGGCTACACCTTC CASRTPGQTLSGYTF
. TRBJ2-5 TRBD2 TRBV10-3 17 TGTGCCACCGGGGTAGTGGGGACTAGCGGGTACCAAGAGACCCAGTACTTC CATGVVGTSGYQETQYF
. TRBJ2-7 . TRBV29-1 14 TGCAGCGTTGCAGACAGGCCAAATACCTACGAGCAGTACTTC CSVADRPNTYEQYF
. TRBJ1-2 . TRBV7-9 16 TGTGCCAGCAGCTTAGCCGGGAACCCTCTAATCTATGGCTACACCTTC CASSLAGNPLIYGYTF
. TRBJ1-3 . TRBV6-5 15 TGTGCCAGCAGACCGGGGGTGGATGGTGGAAACACCATATATTTT CASRPGVDGGNTIYF
. TRBJ2-3 TRBD2 TRBV4-1 16 TGCGCCAGCAGCCAACTGGGACTAGTTTTTTTAGATACGCAGTATTTT CASSQLGLVFLDTQYF
. TRBJ1-5 . TRBV19 15 TGTGCCAGTAGTATAGGTGGCAGGGGCAATCAGCCCCAGCATTTT CASSIGGRGNQPQHF
. TRBJ2-7 . TRBV9 12 TGTGCCAGCAAGTTAGACTCCTACGAGCAGTACTTC CASKLDSYEQYF